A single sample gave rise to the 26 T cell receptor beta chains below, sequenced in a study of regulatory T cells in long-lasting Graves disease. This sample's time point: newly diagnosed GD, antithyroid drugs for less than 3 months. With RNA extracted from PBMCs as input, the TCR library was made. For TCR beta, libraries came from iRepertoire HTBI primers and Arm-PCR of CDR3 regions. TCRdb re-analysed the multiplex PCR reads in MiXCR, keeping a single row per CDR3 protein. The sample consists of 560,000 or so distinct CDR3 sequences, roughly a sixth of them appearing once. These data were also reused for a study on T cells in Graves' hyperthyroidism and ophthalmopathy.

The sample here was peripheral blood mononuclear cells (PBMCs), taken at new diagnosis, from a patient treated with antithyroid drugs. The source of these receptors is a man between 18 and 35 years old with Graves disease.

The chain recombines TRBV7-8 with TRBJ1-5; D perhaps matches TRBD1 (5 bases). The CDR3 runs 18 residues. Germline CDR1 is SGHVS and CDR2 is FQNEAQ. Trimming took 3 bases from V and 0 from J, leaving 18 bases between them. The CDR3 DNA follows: TGTGCCAGCAGCTTCTCGACAGCAACCTTCTATAGCAATCAGCCCCAGCATTTT. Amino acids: CASSFSTATFYSNQPQHF.

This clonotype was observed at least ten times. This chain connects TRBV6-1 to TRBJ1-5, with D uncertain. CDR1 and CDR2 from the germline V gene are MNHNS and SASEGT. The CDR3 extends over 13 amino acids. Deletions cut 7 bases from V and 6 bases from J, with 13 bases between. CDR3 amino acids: CASITGSGQPQHF. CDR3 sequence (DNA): TGTGCCAGCATCACGGGCTCCGGTCAGCCCCAGCATTTT.

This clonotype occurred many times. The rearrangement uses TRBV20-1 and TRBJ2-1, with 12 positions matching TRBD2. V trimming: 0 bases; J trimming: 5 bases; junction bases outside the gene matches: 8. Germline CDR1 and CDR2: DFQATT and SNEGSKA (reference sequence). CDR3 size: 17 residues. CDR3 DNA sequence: TGCAGTGCTAGAGATCCCACTCTAGCGGGAGGGGACAATGAGCAGTTCTTC. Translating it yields CSARDPTLAGGDNEQFF.

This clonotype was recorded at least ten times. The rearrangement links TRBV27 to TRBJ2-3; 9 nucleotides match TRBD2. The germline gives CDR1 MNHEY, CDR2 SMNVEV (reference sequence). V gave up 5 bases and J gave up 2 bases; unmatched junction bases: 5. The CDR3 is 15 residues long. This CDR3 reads CASSPLAGPTDTQYF. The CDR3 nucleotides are TGTGCCAGCAGTCCACTAGCGGGCCCCACAGATACGCAGTATTTT.

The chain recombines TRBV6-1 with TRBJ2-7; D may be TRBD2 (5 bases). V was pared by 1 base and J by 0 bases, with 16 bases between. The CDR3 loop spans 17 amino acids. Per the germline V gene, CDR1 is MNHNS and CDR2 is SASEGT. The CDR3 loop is CASSEDAAGGSSYEQYF. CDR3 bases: TGTGCCAGCAGTGAAGACGCCGCAGGAGGTAGCTCCTACGAGCAGTACTTC.

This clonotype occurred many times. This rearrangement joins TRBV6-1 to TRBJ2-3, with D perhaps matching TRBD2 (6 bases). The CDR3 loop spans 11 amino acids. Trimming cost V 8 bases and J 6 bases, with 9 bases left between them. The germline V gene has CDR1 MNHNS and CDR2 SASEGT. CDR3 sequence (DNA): TGTGCCAGCTCGGGGAGGGATACGCAGTATTTT. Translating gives CASSGRDTQYF.

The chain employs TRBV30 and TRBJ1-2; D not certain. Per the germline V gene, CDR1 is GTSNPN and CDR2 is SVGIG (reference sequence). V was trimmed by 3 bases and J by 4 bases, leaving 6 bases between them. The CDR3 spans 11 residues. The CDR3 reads CAWRILYGYTF. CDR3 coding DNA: TGTGCCTGGAGAATCCTCTATGGCTACACCTTC.

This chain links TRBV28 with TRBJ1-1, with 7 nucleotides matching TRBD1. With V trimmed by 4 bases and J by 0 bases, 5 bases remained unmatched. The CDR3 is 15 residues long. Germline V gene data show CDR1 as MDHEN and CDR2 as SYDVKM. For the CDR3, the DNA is TGTGCCAGCAGTTCAGGGGGAGCGTTGAACACTGAAGCTTTCTTT. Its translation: CASSSGGALNTEAFF.

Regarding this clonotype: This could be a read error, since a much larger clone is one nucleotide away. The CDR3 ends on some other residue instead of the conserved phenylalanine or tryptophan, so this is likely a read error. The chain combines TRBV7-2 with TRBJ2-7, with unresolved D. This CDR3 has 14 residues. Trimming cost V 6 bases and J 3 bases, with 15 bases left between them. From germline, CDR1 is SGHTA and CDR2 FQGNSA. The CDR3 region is CASSLTNSNYEQYS. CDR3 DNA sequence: TGTGCCAGCAGTTTGACCAATTCCAACTACGAGCAGTACTCC.

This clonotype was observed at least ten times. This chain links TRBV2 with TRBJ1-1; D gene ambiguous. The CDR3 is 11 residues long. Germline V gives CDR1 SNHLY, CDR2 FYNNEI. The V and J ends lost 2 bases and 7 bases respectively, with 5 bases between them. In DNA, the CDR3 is TGTGCCAGCAGTGAATCTTTTGAAGCTTTCTTT. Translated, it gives CASSESFEAFF. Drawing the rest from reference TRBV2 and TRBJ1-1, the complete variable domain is EPEVTQTPSHQVTQMGQEVILRCVPISNHLYFYWYRQILGQKVEFLVSFYNNEISEKSEIFDDQFSVERPDGSNFTLKIRSTKLEDSAMYFCASSESFEAFFGQGTRLTVV.

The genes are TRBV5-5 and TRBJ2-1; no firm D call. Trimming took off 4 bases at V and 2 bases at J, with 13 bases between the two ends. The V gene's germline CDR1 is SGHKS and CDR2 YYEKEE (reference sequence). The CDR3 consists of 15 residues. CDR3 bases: TGTGCCAGCAGCCCCCCGGACCGAGCCTACAATGAGCAGTTCTTC. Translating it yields CASSPPDRAYNEQFF.

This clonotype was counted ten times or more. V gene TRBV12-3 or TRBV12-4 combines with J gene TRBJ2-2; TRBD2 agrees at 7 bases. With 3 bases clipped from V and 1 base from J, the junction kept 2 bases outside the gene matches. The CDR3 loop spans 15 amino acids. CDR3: CASSFSSGNTGELFF. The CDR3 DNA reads TGTGCCAGCAGTTTTTCTAGCGGGAACACCGGGGAGCTGTTTTTT.

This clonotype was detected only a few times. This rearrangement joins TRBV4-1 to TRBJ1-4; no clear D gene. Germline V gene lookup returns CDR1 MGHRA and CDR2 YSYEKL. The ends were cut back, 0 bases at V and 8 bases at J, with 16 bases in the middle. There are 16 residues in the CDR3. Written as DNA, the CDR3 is TGCGCCAGCAGCCAAGATAGGCAGGCCCTTCGGGAAAAACTGTTTTTT. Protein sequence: CASSQDRQALREKLFF.

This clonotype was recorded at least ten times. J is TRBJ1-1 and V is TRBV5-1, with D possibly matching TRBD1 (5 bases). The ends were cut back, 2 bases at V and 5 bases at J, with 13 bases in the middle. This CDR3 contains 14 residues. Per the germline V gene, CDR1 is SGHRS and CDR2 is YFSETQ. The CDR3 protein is CASSLTSGGTEAFF. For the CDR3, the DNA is TGCGCCAGCAGCTTAACGTCCGGGGGGACTGAAGCTTTCTTT.

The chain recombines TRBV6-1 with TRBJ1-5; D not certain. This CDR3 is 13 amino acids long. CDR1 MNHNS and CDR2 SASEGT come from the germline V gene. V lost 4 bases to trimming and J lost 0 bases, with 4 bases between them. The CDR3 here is CASSGFSNQPQHF. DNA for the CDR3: TGTGCCAGCAGTGGATTTAGCAATCAGCCCCAGCATTTT.

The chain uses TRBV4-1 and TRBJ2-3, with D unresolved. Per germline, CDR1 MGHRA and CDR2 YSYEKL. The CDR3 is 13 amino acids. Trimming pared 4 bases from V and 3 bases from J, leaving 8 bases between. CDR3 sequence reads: CASSRPRTDTQYF. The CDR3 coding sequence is TGCGCCAGCAGCCGACCAAGGACAGATACGCAGTATTTT.

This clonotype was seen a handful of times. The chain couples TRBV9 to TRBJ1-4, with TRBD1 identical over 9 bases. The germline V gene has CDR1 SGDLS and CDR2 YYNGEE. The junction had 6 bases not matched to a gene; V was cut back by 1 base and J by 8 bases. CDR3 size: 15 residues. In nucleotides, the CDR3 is TGTGCCAGCAGCGTAACGACAGGGGGAGGCGAAAAACTGTTTTTT. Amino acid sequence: CASSVTTGGGEKLFF.

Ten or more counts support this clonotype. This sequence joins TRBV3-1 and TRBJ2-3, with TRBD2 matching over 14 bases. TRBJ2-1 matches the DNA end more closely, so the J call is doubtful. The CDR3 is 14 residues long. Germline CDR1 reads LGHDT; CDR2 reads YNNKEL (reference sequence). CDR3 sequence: CASSPGTSGREQFF. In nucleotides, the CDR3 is TGTGCCAGCAGCCCGGGGACTAGCGGGAGAGAGCAGTTCTTC.

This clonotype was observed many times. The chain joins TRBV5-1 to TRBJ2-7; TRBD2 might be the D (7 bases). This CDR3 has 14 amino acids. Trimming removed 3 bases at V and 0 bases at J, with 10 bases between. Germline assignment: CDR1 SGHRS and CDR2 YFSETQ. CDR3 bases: TGCGCCAGCAGCTGGGGGGGGCACTCCTACGAGCAGTACTTC. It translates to CASSWGGHSYEQYF.

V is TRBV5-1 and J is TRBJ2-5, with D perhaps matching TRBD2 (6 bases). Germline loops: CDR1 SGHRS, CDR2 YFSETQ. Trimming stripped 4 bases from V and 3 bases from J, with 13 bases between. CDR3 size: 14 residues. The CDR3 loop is CASSRGTLEETQYF. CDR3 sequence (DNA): TGCGCCAGCAGCCGGGGGACCCTCGAAGAGACCCAGTACTTC. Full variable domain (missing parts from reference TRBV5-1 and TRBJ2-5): KAGVTQTPRYLIKTRGQQVTLSCSPISGHRSVSWYQQTPGQGLQFLFEYFSETQRNKGNFPGRFSGRQFSNSRSEMNVSTLELGDSALYLCASSRGTLEETQYFGPGTRLLVL.

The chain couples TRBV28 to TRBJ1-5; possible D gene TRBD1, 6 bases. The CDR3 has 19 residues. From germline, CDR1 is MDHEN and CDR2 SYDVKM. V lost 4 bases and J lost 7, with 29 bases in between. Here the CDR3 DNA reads TGTGCCAGCAGTTCCCTATCTTTTACAGGAGGGGGGTCAATCCAGCCCCAGCATTTT. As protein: CASSSLSFTGGGSIQPQHF.

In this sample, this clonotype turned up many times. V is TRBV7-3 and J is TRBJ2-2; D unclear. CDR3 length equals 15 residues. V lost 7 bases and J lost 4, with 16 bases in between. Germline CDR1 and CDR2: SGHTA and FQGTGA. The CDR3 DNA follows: TGTGCCAGCACCCCCGGGCTGATGTCCACCGGGGAGCTGTTTTTT. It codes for CASTPGLMSTGELFF.

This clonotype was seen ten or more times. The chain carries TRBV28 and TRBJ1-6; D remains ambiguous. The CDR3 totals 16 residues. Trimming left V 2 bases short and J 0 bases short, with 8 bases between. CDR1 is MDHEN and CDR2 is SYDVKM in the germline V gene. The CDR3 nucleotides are TGTGCCAGCAGTTTAATGGGGAGCTCCTATAATTCACCCCTCCACTTT. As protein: CASSLMGSSYNSPLHF.

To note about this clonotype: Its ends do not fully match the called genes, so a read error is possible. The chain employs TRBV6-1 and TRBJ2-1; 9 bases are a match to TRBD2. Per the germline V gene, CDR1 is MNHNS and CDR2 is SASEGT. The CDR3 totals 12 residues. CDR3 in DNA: TGTGCCAGCAGTAATGGGGGGACTAGCTTCGCCTTC. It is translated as CASSNGGTSFAF.

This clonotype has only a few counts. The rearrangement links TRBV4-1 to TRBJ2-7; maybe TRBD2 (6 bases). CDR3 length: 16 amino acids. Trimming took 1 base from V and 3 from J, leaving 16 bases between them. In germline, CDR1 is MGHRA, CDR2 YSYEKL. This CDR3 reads CASSQAPGLADYEQYF. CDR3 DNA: TGCGCCAGCAGCCAAGCCCCGGGACTTGCGGACTACGAGCAGTACTTC.

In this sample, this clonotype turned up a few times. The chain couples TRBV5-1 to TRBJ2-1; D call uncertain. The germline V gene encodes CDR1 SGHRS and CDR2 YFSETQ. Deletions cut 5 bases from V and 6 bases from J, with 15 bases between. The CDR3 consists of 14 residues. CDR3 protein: CASRWQLGSNEQFF. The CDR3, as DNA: TGCGCCAGCAGGTGGCAATTGGGAAGCAATGAGCAGTTCTTC.